A single sample gave rise to the 4 T cell receptor beta chains below, sequenced in a study of cytomegalovirus exposure and HLA in healthy donors. The study ran its PCR with 60 Vbeta and 13 Jbeta primers. TCRdb's table, derived via immunoSEQ multiplex PCR, lists solely in-frame clones and lacks some. Of 100,000 to 150,000 clones detected, over 75% appear once; the ten largest clones hold 2.1%. Sequences were obtained from PBMCs. Receptor source: a young man in good health and CMV-seronegative.

The chain joins TRBV4-2 to TRBJ2-6, with 10 bases matching TRBD1. Germline-derived CDR1 and CDR2 are LGHNA and YNFKEQ. CDR3 length: 19 residues. The ends lost 4 bases at V and 4 bases at J; junction bases unmatched: 13. CDR3 sequence reads: CASSPFVPGQGSGANVLTF. CDR3 DNA sequence: TGTGCCAGCAGCCCCTTCGTCCCGGGACAGGGGTCCGGGGCCAACGTCCTGACTTTC.

The chain uses TRBV19 and TRBJ1-5, with TRBD1 as a possible D gene (6 bases). The V gene lost 0 bases and the J gene lost 4 bases, with 19 bases spanning the gap. This CDR3 is built from 18 residues. CDR1 is LNHDA, CDR2 SQIVND, per germline (reference sequence). The CDR3 region is CASSIERDSGTLNQPQHF. CDR3 coding DNA: TGTGCCAGTAGTATAGAACGAGACTCCGGGACACTGAATCAGCCCCAGCATTTT.

The V and J genes are TRBV29-1 and TRBJ2-3; 13 bases fit TRBD2. The CDR3 sequence is 14 residues long. J was trimmed by 0 bases and V by 6 bases; bases with no gene match: 0. Germline assignment: CDR1 SQVTM and CDR2 ANQGSEA. As DNA, the CDR3 is TGCAGCGTGGGACTAGCGGGGAGCACAGATACGCAGTATTTT. Translation gives CSVGLAGSTDTQYF.

The rearrangement joins TRBV6-1 to TRBJ1-3; TRBD1 matches 10 bases. The CDR3 contains 17 residues. V dropped 0 bases and J dropped 0; count of bases not matched to a gene: 2. Germline-derived CDR1 and CDR2 are MNHNS and SASEGT. CDR3 sequence reads: CASSEATGGFSGNTIYF. DNA for the CDR3: TGTGCCAGCAGTGAAGCGACAGGGGGCTTCTCTGGAAACACCATATATTTT.